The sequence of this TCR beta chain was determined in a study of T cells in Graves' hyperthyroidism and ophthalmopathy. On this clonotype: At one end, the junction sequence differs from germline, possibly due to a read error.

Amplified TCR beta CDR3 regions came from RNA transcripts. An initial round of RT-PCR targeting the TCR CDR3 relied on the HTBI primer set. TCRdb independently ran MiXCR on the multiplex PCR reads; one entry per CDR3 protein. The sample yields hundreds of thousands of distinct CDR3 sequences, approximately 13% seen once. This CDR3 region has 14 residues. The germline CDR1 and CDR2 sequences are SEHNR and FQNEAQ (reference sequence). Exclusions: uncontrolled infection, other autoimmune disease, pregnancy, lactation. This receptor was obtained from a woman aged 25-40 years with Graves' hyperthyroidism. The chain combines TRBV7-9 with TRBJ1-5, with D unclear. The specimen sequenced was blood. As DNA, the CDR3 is TGTGCCGGCAGCTCCGGAAGCGGCAATCAGCCCCAGCATTTT. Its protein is CAGSSGSGNQPQHF.